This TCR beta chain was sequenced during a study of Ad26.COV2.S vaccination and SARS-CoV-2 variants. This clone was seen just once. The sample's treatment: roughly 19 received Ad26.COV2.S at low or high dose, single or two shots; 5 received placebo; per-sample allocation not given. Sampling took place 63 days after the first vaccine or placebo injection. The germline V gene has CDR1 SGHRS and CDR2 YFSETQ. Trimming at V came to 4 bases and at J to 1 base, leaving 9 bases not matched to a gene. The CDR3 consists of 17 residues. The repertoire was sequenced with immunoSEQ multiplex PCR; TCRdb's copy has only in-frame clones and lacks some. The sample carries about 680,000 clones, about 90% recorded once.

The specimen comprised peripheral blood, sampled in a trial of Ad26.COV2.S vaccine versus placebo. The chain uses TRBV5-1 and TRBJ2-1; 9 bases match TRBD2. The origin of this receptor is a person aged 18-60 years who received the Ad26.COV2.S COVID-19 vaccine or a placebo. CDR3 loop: CASSRDSGRPSYNEQFF. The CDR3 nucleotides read TGCGCCAGCAGCCGCGATAGCGGGAGACCATCCTACAATGAGCAGTTCTTC.